This T cell receptor beta chain was identified in a study of T cells in Graves' hyperthyroidism and ophthalmopathy (dated by TCRdb to the late 2010s). Study-wide context: Peripheral blood samples were taken at initial diagnosis, before any treatment was given. After sampling, hyperthyroidism patients received methimazole starting at 30 mg daily, and ophthalmopathy patients received high-dose intravenous methylprednisolone. The approximately 100 discovery patients were randomly divided into training and test sets at a 7:3 ratio. In addition, the study compared T-cell repertoires in thyroid tissue and in blood from about 6 Graves' hyperthyroidism patients. TCR Vbeta CDR3 sequencing of some 140 peripheral blood samples (under 45 ophthalmopathy, approximately 80 hyperthyroidism and 17 progressor patients) is reported in the paper. Whether ophthalmopathy could be predicted prospectively was tested in an independent validation cohort made up of about 20 hyperthyroidism patients plus 17 patients who later progressed to ophthalmopathy. TCR V-J signatures able to tell the groups apart were searched for in a discovery cohort of some 100 patients, of whom more than 40 had Graves' ophthalmopathy and roughly 58 had stable Graves' hyperthyroidism.

TCR beta CDR3 regions were amplified from RNA transcripts. The first round of RT-PCR for the TCR CDR3 was performed with the HTBI primer set and the Qiagen OneStep RT-PCR kit. The libraries were constructed in a second round of multiplex PCR and then size-selected and purified. Libraries were sequenced paired-end with 100 bp reads on an Illumina HiSeq2000. The authors' analysis ran thus. SOAPnuke was used to process the raw data, removing reads that contained adapters or uncalled bases, had a mean Phred below 15, or lacked an exact match to the constant primer or identifier. High-quality paired reads were merged with COPE v1.2.5, and unique nucleotide sequences were defined as clonotypes. MiTCR v1.1 was used to align clonotypes to the IMGT TRBV, TRBD and TRBJ reference segments. The analysis included only V-J combinations with a frequency above 0.0001, which together covered around 99% of the repertoires. A TCS score was defined as the ratio between F50 (clonal expansion) and ExV (chaos), using BLOSUM62-based TCRdist between CDR3 peptides within each V-J. Welch's t-statistics and random forest reduced several hundred V-J features to around 14, which were used in a naive Bayes classifier (R e1071). The public reads were run again by TCRdb, first through fastp at Q25 and then through MiXCR, and only productive beta chains were kept. A single entry per CDR3 protein holds the most common genes and DNA from its merged rows. In this record, the V and J calls reflect TCRdb's handling and not the investigators' own analysis. The sample table shows about 160,000 distinct CDR3 sequences, and about 9.4% are seen once. Jointly, the top ten make up around 21% of the sample.

The hyperthyroidism patients were between 18 and 65 years old and newly diagnosed, with a disease duration of less than 2 months. The study excluded patients with uncontrolled infections, other autoimmune diseases, pregnancy or lactation. Diagnoses were based on clinical symptoms, serum thyroxine and TRAb, thyroid ultrasound and orbital computed tomography. For progressor patients, blood was drawn at the first diagnosis of hyperthyroidism, before any ophthalmopathy symptoms had appeared. PBMCs were separated from roughly 10 ml of fresh peripheral blood using Ficoll-Paque density gradient centrifugation. Progressor patients were initially diagnosed with Graves' hyperthyroidism and developed ophthalmopathy during follow-up. Total RNA was extracted with Trizol reagent, and quality was checked on an Agilent 2100 Bioanalyzer. Concerning this clonotype itself: It has no known antigen specificity. No base quality values were provided; no much bigger clone lies one nucleotide off.

What the study reported, not specific to this receptor: Ophthalmopathy was separated from stable hyperthyroidism by a 13 V-J signature model, with around 88% sensitivity and approximately 84% specificity obtained in cross-validation and 80%/75% obtained in testing. No statistical method was used to set the sample size in advance, and investigators knew the group allocation. In validation, the model predicted progression to ophthalmopathy with approximately 70% sensitivity and about 73% specificity, a median of around 6.6 months before onset. Blood samples also contained most of the expanded thyroid clonotypes (frequency above 0.001), which suggests that blood repertoires may reflect thyroid immune responses.

The germline V gene (reference sequence) specifies LGHDT as CDR1 and YNNKEL as CDR2. Trimming removed 6 bases from V and 3 bases from J, leaving 15 bases between the germline ends. Spanning cysteine to phenylalanine, the CDR3 consists of 14 amino acids. The only DNA kept is the CDR3, 42 bases in frame from the first base. Sequenced: blood. The clonotype was recovered from a woman aged 18-29 years with Graves' hyperthyroidism that later progressed to Graves' ophthalmopathy. The chain is assembled from TRBV3-1 and TRBJ2-7, with a weak D call of TRBD2 (6 bases match). CDR3 region: CASRRSGGLYEQYF. The DNA sequence follows: TGTGCCAGCAGGAGAAGTGGGGGACTCTACGAGCAGTACTTC.